Listed here are 23 T cell receptor beta chains from one sample, sequenced in a study of CD8+ T cells in alopecia areata. As the sequencing template, cDNA was produced by extracting RNA and reverse transcribing it. TCRdb's copy holds only in-frame clones and misses some; the assay was immunoSEQ multiplex PCR. The table lists over 15,000 clones, about 61% of them singletons, with approximately 13% in the top ten. In alopecia areata patients, both lesional scalp punch biopsies and peripheral blood were collected. Sequenced material: skin. The receptors were gathered from a human donor with alopecia areata.

V gene TRBV7-9 combines with J gene TRBJ1-3, with 11 bases that match TRBD1. The J segment lost 2 bases and the V segment lost 7 bases, leaving 4 bases of the junction unmatched. The CDR3 is 15 residues long. Per the germline V gene, CDR1 is SEHNR and CDR2 is FQNEAQ (reference sequence). For the CDR3, the DNA is TGTGCCAGCAACTCGGACAGGGGGCCTGGAAACACCATATATTTT. Translating gives CASNSDRGPGNTIYF.

This clone occurred a few times. The chain employs TRBV6-5 and TRBJ1-2; D remains unclear. The V gene lost 10 bases and the J gene lost 5 bases, with 20 bases spanning the gap. The CDR3 consists of 14 residues. CDR1 and CDR2 from the germline V gene are MNHEY and SVGAGI. The CDR3 DNA reads as TGTGCCACCTGGCGCGGGGAGATTCCATATGGCTACACCTTC. This sequence encodes CATWRGEIPYGYTF.

The chain couples TRBV27 to TRBJ2-2; no definite D call. The CDR3 is 12 residues long. Germline CDR1 reads MNHEY; CDR2 reads SMNVEV (reference sequence). The V gene lost 2 bases and the J gene lost 8 bases, with 6 bases spanning the gap. The CDR3 spells CASSLGSGELFF. The CDR3 nucleotides are TGTGCCAGCAGTTTAGGGTCAGGGGAGCTGTTTTTT.

V and J are TRBV28 and TRBJ1-3; D not resolved. The germline gives CDR1 MDHEN, CDR2 SYDVKM. The CDR3 consists of 16 residues. V lost 5 bases and J 0 bases, leaving 14 bases between the germline ends. CDR3 sequence: CASSVGSLASGNTIYF. CDR3 bases: TGTGCCAGCAGTGTCGGGAGCTTGGCCTCTGGAAACACCATATATTTT.

The V and J genes are TRBV4-2 and TRBJ2-5; D unresolved. V lost 0 bases and J 0 bases, leaving 5 bases between the germline ends. This CDR3 has 14 residues. CDR1 is LGHNA, CDR2 YNFKEQ, per germline. The CDR3, as DNA: TGTGCCAGCAGCCAAGATCTGCACCAAGAGACCCAGTACTTC. The encoded protein is CASSQDLHQETQYF.

CDR3 region: CASSFVGLAGDNTGELFF. The CDR3 DNA follows: TGTGCCAGCAGTTTTGTCGGCCTAGCGGGAGATAACACCGGGGAGCTGTTTTTT. This chain joins TRBV27 and TRBJ2-2, with 10 bases lining up with TRBD2. The trim removed 3 bases at V and 2 bases at J, leaving 9 bases unmatched. CDR3 length equals 18 residues. Germline CDR1 reads MNHEY; CDR2 reads SMNVEV (reference sequence).

By proportion, this clone is medium-sized. The chain combines TRBV7-2 with TRBJ2-1, with TRBD1 matching over 12 bases. V shed 1 base and J 7 bases; nucleotides not matched to a gene: 8. The length of the CDR3 is 17 residues. Germline values: CDR1 SGHTA, CDR2 FQGNSA. CDR3 sequence: CASSLGTGTGGYNEQFF. The CDR3 nucleotides are TGTGCCAGCAGCTTAGGTACCGGGACAGGGGGCTATAATGAGCAGTTCTTC.

This chain links TRBV2 with TRBJ1-5, with 7 positions matching TRBD1. The trim removed 5 bases at V and 1 base at J, leaving 5 bases unmatched. Germline CDR1 SNHLY, CDR2 FYNNEI. The CDR3 runs to 15 residues. CDR3 amino acids: CASSRQGGSNQPQHF. The CDR3 nucleotides read TGTGCCAGCAGTAGACAGGGTGGAAGCAATCAGCCCCAGCATTTT.

The V gene is TRBV28, the J gene TRBJ2-7, with D possibly being TRBD1 (5 bases). Germline V gene sequence: CDR1 MDHEN, CDR2 SYDVKM. Trimming removed 7 bases at V and 3 bases at J, with 13 bases between. This CDR3 comprises 13 residues. CDR3 DNA: TGTGCCAGCACCCTGGACAACCTCTACGAGCAGTACTTC. Translation gives CASTLDNLYEQYF.

This clone was seen a handful of times. V gene TRBV11-1 combines with J gene TRBJ2-1, with 10 positions matching TRBD2. The CDR3 is 16 residues long. The V gene end was trimmed by 4 bases and the J gene end by 5 bases; junction bases not matched to a gene: 8. Germline values: CDR1 SGHAT, CDR2 FQDESV (reference sequence). The CDR3 reads CASSSSLAGLNNEQFF. CDR3 coding DNA: TGTGCCAGCAGCTCCTCACTAGCGGGACTTAACAATGAGCAGTTCTTC.

Only a few counts were recorded for this clone. At one boundary the junction diverges from the germline segment, which might be a read error. The rearrangement joins TRBV5-1 to TRBJ2-1; 8 positions agree with TRBD2. Per the germline V gene, CDR1 is SGHRS and CDR2 is YFSETQ. CDR3 length: 14 amino acids. The CDR3 sequence is CASSASTDSGSRVF. CDR3 bases: TGCGCCAGCAGCGCGTCAACCGACAGCGGGAGTAGGGTCTTC.

This clone has more than one count but fewer than ten. The V and J genes are TRBV5-1 and TRBJ2-1; D perhaps matches TRBD2 (6 bases). Germline CDR1 and CDR2: SGHRS and YFSETQ. CDR3 length equals 16 residues. V lost 3 bases and J 1 base, leaving 14 bases between the germline ends. In nucleotides, the CDR3 is TGCGCCAGCAGCTCCCTCGGGAGTGGGTCCTACAATGAGCAGTTCTTC. Its translation: CASSSLGSGSYNEQFF.

This chain connects TRBV9 to TRBJ1-1; TRBD1 aligns across 10 bases. Germline V gives CDR1 SGDLS, CDR2 YYNGEE. The ends lost 4 bases at V and 5 bases at J; junction bases unmatched: 11. The CDR3 totals 16 residues. CDR3 in DNA: TGTGCCAGCAGCCCATTTAGCGACAGGGGGCTGACTGAAGCTTTCTTT. Translated: CASSPFSDRGLTEAFF.

The gene calls are TRBV6-5 and TRBJ2-1, with 7 nucleotides matching TRBD1. V gave up 4 bases and J gave up 13 bases; unmatched junction bases: 4. Germline assignment: CDR1 MNHEY and CDR2 SVGAGI. The CDR3 covers 11 residues. The CDR3 protein is CASSWWTGQFF. The CDR3 nucleotides are TGTGCCAGCAGTTGGTGGACAGGACAGTTCTTC.

This clone was counted a few times. The chain combines TRBV9 with TRBJ2-3; D is perhaps TRBD2 (6 bases). V was trimmed by 4 bases and J by 3 bases, leaving 24 bases between them. The CDR3 is 18 amino acids. Per the germline V gene, CDR1 is SGDLS and CDR2 is YYNGEE. This CDR3 is CASSRGATSHVGTDTQYF. The CDR3 region has the DNA TGTGCCAGCAGCAGAGGTGCCACTAGCCACGTCGGTACAGATACGCAGTATTTT. The whole variable domain, remainder taken from reference TRBV9 and TRBJ2-3, is DSGVTQTPKHLITATGQRVTLRCSPRSGDLSVYWYQQSLDQGLQFLIQYYNGEERAKGNILERFSAQQFPDLHSELNLSSLELGDSALYFCASSRGATSHVGTDTQYFGPGTRLTVL.

The chain couples TRBV4-1 to TRBJ2-7; 13 bases are a match to TRBD2. J was trimmed by 4 bases and V by 4 bases; bases with no gene match: 4. Germline V gene lookup returns CDR1 MGHRA and CDR2 YSYEKL. This CDR3 is built from 15 residues. The CDR3 spells CASSPRGLAGYEQYF. Written as DNA, the CDR3 is TGCGCCAGCAGCCCTAGGGGACTAGCGGGATACGAGCAGTACTTC.

The rearrangement links TRBV5-1 to TRBJ1-2; maybe TRBD1 (5 bases). The V and J ends lost 4 bases and 7 bases respectively, with 14 bases between them. From germline, CDR1 is SGHRS and CDR2 YFSETQ. The CDR3 contains 13 residues. DNA for the CDR3: TGCGCCAGCAGCCCCGGGACGCCCTCTGGCTACACCTTC. It is translated as CASSPGTPSGYTF. Using reference TRBV5-1 and TRBJ1-2 for the parts outside the CDR3, the full variable domain is KAGVTQTPRYLIKTRGQQVTLSCSPISGHRSVSWYQQTPGQGLQFLFEYFSETQRNKGNFPGRFSGRQFSNSRSEMNVSTLELGDSALYLCASSPGTPSGYTFGSGTRLTVV.

The table lists this clone with a few counts. The gene calls are TRBV7-2 and TRBJ1-1; D gene uncertain. Germline V gene sequence: CDR1 SGHTA, CDR2 FQGNSA. This CDR3 comprises 16 residues. V was cut by 1 base and J by 1 base, with 13 bases left in between. CDR3 bases: TGTGCCAGCAGCTTAGGAAGCGCACCCCGGAACACTGAAGCTTTCTTT. Amino acids: CASSLGSAPRNTEAFF. Combining the CDR3 with reference TRBV7-2 and TRBJ1-1 gives the whole variable domain GAGVSQSPSNKVTEKGKDVELRCDPISGHTALYWYRQSLGQGLEFLIYFQGNSAPDKSGLPSDRFSAERTGGSVSTLTIQRTQQEDSAVYLCASSLGSAPRNTEAFFGQGTRLTVV.

CDR3 coding DNA: TGTGCCAGCTCACCCATGAGACTAGCGGGAGCGTTAGATACGCAGTATTTT. Encoded protein: CASSPMRLAGALDTQYF. The chain joins TRBV18 to TRBJ2-3, with 12 positions matching TRBD2. The germline gives CDR1 KGHSH, CDR2 LQKENI. The CDR3 contains 17 residues. J lost 5 bases, V lost 3 bases, and 9 bases had no gene match.

The rearrangement uses TRBV5-8 and TRBJ1-5, with D hard to call. V was trimmed by 5 bases and J by 3 bases, leaving 12 bases between them. CDR3 length: 14 amino acids. Germline lookup yields CDR1 SGHTS and CDR2 YDEGEE. CDR3 amino acids: CASSPDIHNQPQHF. The CDR3, as DNA: TGTGCCAGCAGTCCCGACATCCACAATCAGCCCCAGCATTTT. The full variable domain, its missing parts supplied by reference TRBV5-8 and TRBJ1-5, is EAGVTQSPTHLIKTRGQQATLRCSPISGHTSVYWYQQALGLGLQFLLWYDEGEERNRGNFPPRFSGRQFPNYSSELNVNALELEDSALYLCASSPDIHNQPQHFGDGTRLSIL.

V and J are TRBV30 and TRBJ2-7; perhaps TRBD1 as D (6 bases). The CDR3 has 15 amino acids. Germline values: CDR1 GTSNPN, CDR2 SVGIG (reference sequence). V was cut by 0 bases and J by 2 bases, with 14 bases left in between. For the CDR3, the DNA is TGTGCCTGGAGTGTAGGTGTGGGGGCAGCCTACGAGCAGTACTTC. Its protein product is CAWSVGVGAAYEQYF.

The chain joins TRBV5-6 to TRBJ2-1; 12 bases map to TRBD2. Germline V lookup: CDR1 SGHDT, CDR2 YYEEEE. The CDR3 contains 15 residues. Trimming took 1 base from V and 9 from J; bases not matched to a gene: 5. CDR3 DNA sequence: TGTGCCAGCAGCTTGCGACTAGCGGGAGTTAGTGAGCAGTTCTTC. This encodes CASSLRLAGVSEQFF.

The CDR3 protein is CASRPSGTYSYEQYF. The CDR3 DNA follows: TGTGCCAGCAGACCATCCGGGACCTACTCATACGAGCAGTACTTC. The V gene is TRBV27, the J gene TRBJ2-7; the D call may be TRBD1 or TRBD2 (5 bases each). Germline CDR1 MNHEY, CDR2 SMNVEV (reference sequence). CDR3 length: 15 amino acids. Trimming took off 6 bases at V and 4 bases at J, with 19 bases between the two ends.